Reported below is one T cell receptor (beta chain). As yet, its antigen is unknown. The data were taken from a study of Tregs in tolerant kidney transplant recipients. About the study: Mixed chimerism was transient after nonmyeloablative marrow transplants from related graft donors. Findings and caveats of the study: Tregs expanded with activated donor B cells seemed most donor-specific.

This table comes from immunoSEQ multiplex PCR, and its TCRdb copy is limited to in-frame clones, with some not included. The sample records over 60,000 clones, 95% to 98% being singletons. CD4+CD25+CD127- Tregs, CD4+CD25- non-Tregs, CD4 and CD8 cells were sorted. CDR3 length equals 11 residues. Germline V gene lookup returns CDR1 DFQATT and CDR2 SNEGSKA (reference sequence). The V gene is TRBV20-1, the J gene TRBJ1-1, with 8 bases lining up with TRBD1. The sequence was obtained from a human donor who received a combined kidney and bone marrow transplant. The material was CD4+ T cells from blood, obtained before the transplant. CDR3 sequence reads: CARRGPGEAFF. The CDR3 DNA reads as TGCGCACGCAGGGGGCCGGGTGAAGCTTTCTTT.